The 13 T cell receptor beta chains below all came from one sample that was sequenced in a study of blood T cell repertoires in COVID-19. Data came from immunoSEQ multiplex PCR; TCRdb stores just in-frame clones and leaves some out. The sample has approximately 210,000 clones, almost 90% seen once. The material sequenced was PBMCs or T cells enriched from blood (not recorded which). Every receptor here comes from a woman between 50 and 59 years old with acute COVID-19.

The genes are TRBV3-1 (or the pseudogene TRBV3-2) and TRBJ1-3; 7 positions match TRBD1. The CDR3 covers 14 residues. V lost 8 bases, J lost 4 bases, and 8 bases stayed unmatched. Germline CDR1 and CDR2: LGHDT and YNNKEL (reference sequence). CDR3 bases: TGTGCCAGCGCGCCCGGGACAGCCGGAAACACCATATATTTT. This encodes CASAPGTAGNTIYF.

The chain recombines TRBV5-1 with TRBJ2-7; 7 positions agree with TRBD2. Germline V CDR1 and CDR2: SGHRS, YFSETQ. Germline trimming cut 5 bases from V and 1 base from J; bases unmatched to any gene: 6. The CDR3 runs 14 residues. The chain's CDR3 is CASSARGRSYEQYF. In DNA form, the CDR3 reads TGCGCCAGCAGTGCCCGCGGGAGATCCTACGAGCAGTACTTC. The entire variable domain, with the rest obtained from reference TRBV5-1 and TRBJ2-7, is as follows: KAGVTQTPRYLIKTRGQQVTLSCSPISGHRSVSWYQQTPGQGLQFLFEYFSETQRNKGNFPGRFSGRQFSNSRSEMNVSTLELGDSALYLCASSARGRSYEQYFGPGTRLTVT.

The CDR3, as DNA: TGTGCCAGCAGCCTGGGACTTCTCTACGAGCAGTACTTC. Encoded protein: CASSLGLLYEQYF. The genes are TRBV3-1 (or the pseudogene TRBV3-2) and TRBJ2-7; D may be TRBD2 (6 bases). The CDR3 contains 13 residues. CDR1 and CDR2 from the germline V gene are LGHDT and YNNKEL (reference sequence). Trimming shortened V by 4 bases and J by 3 bases, and 10 bases separated the two germline ends.

The CDR3 is CASSSSTSGSVYEQFF. CDR3 coding DNA: TGTGCCAGCAGCTCCTCCACTAGCGGGAGTGTGTATGAGCAGTTCTTC. This chain uses TRBV7-3 with TRBJ2-1; 11 bases are a match to TRBD2. Trimming took 4 bases from V and 8 from J; bases not matched to a gene: 10. The CDR3 length is 16 residues. Per germline, CDR1 SGHTA and CDR2 FQGTGA.

This clone was counted once. Here the CDR3 DNA reads TGTGCCAGCAGTATCACCGGGTCAACTAATGAAAAACTGTTTTTT. This sequence encodes CASSITGSTNEKLFF. The rearrangement uses TRBV9 and TRBJ1-4; no clear D gene. V was shortened by 5 bases and J by 0 bases, with 11 bases between the two germline ends. The CDR3 covers 15 residues. Germline CDR1 reads SGDLS; CDR2 reads YYNGEE.

The chain uses TRBV7-3 and TRBJ2-2, with D perhaps TRBD1 (6 bases). Germline V gives CDR1 SGHTA, CDR2 FQGTGA. CDR3 length: 13 residues. V was shortened by 4 bases and J by 3 bases, with 6 bases between the two germline ends. The CDR3 loop is CASSSGDTGELFF. The CDR3 coding sequence is TGTGCCAGCAGCTCAGGGGACACCGGGGAGCTGTTTTTT.

This rearrangement joins TRBV11-2 to TRBJ2-7, with 7 bases lining up with TRBD1. The CDR3 spans 14 residues. Germline assignment: CDR1 SGHAT and CDR2 FQNNGV. J was trimmed by 6 bases and V by 5 bases; bases with no gene match: 10. The chain's CDR3 is CASSRRDSHREQYF. CDR3 in DNA: TGTGCCAGCAGCCGAAGGGACAGCCACCGCGAGCAGTACTTC.

J is TRBJ2-7 and V is TRBV18; 7 nucleotides match TRBD1. The CDR3 is made up of 12 amino acids. Germline V gene lookup returns CDR1 KGHSH and CDR2 LQKENI. V shed 2 bases and J 7 bases; nucleotides not matched to a gene: 2. This CDR3 reads CASSPTQGEQYF. CDR3 coding DNA: TGTGCCAGCTCACCAACACAGGGGGAGCAGTACTTC.

This clone was observed once. The V gene is TRBV5-4, the J gene TRBJ2-5, with 9 bases identical to TRBD2. Per germline, CDR1 SGHNT and CDR2 YYREEE (reference sequence). This CDR3 is built from 15 residues. With 2 bases clipped from V and 4 bases from J, the junction kept 6 bases outside the gene matches. In DNA, the CDR3 is TGTGCCAGCAGCTTTTTAGCGGGAGCCGGAGAGACCCAGTACTTC. Translation: CASSFLAGAGETQYF. Complete variable domain (other parts from reference TRBV5-4 and TRBJ2-5): ETGVTQSPTHLIKTRGQQVTLRCSSQSGHNTVSWYQQALGQGPQFIFQYYREEENGRGNFPPRFSGLQFPNYSSELNVNALELDDSALYLCASSFLAGAGETQYFGPGTRLLVL.

In its sample, this clone was seen once. This rearrangement joins TRBV19 to TRBJ2-7, with 10 bases fitting TRBD1. The CDR3 loop spans 15 amino acids. The germline V gene has CDR1 LNHDA and CDR2 SQIVND (reference sequence). V lost 5 bases and J lost 2; bases outside the gene matches: 6. CDR3 in amino acids: CASSVGQGLTYEQYF. CDR3 nucleotides: TGTGCCAGTAGTGTGGGACAGGGGCTCACCTACGAGCAGTACTTC.

V and J are TRBV29-1 and TRBJ1-2, with D perhaps matching TRBD1 (6 bases). V lost 1 base, J lost 2 bases, and 14 bases lay in between. From germline, CDR1 is SQVTM and CDR2 ANQGSEA. The CDR3 runs 15 residues. The CDR3 sequence: CSVEVEGGPNYGYTF. The CDR3 DNA reads TGCAGCGTTGAAGTCGAAGGGGGACCCAACTATGGCTACACCTTC.

The rearrangement links TRBV30 to TRBJ1-3; a weak D match, TRBD1 (5 bases). V was trimmed by 0 bases and J by 0 bases, leaving 9 bases between them. The germline gives CDR1 GTSNPN, CDR2 SVGIG (reference sequence). This CDR3 contains 15 residues. CDR3 coding DNA: TGTGCCTGGAGTGTTGCAGGGTCCTCTGGAAACACCATATATTTT. Residues: CAWSVAGSSGNTIYF.

The J gene is TRBJ2-7, the V gene TRBV24-1; D gene unclear. The V end lost 3 bases, the J end lost 0 bases, and 11 bases lay between the germline ends. CDR1 is KGHDR and CDR2 is SFDVKD in the germline V gene. The CDR3 runs 15 residues. CDR3 residues: CATSDPARSSYEQYF. In nucleotides, the CDR3 is TGTGCCACCAGTGATCCAGCTAGGAGCTCCTACGAGCAGTACTTC.